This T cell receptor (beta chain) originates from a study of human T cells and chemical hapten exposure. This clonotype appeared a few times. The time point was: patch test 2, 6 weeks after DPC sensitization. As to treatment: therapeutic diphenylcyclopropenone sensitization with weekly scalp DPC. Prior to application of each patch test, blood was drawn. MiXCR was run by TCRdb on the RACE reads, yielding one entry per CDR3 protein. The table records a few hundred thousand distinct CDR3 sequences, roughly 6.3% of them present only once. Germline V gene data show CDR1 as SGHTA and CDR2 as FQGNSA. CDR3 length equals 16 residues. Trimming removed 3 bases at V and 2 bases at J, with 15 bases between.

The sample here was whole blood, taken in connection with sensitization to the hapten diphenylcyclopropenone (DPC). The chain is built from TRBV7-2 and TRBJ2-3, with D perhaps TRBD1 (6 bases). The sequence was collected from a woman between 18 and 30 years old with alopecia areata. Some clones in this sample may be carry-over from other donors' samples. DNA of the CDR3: TGTGCCAGCAGCTTGTGGGGGCCTGATTACACAGATACGCAGTATTTT. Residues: CASSLWGPDYTDTQYF.